Shown below are 12 T cell receptor beta chains from a single sample sequenced in a study of response to subunit inactivated influenza vaccine. TCRdb redid the calling of the RT-PCR reads with MiXCR, one entry per CDR3 protein. The data hold hundreds of thousands of distinct CDR3 sequences, with about an eighth observed a single time. The sequencing here drew on PBMCs from blood, taken on the day of vaccination. The receptors were gathered from a man between 50 and 59 years old who received an inactivated influenza vaccine.

Many counts were recorded for this clonotype. The V gene is TRBV5-1, the J gene TRBJ1-2; D is uncertain. Trimming left V 0 bases short and J 5 bases short, with 14 bases between. Germline V gene lookup returns CDR1 SGHRS and CDR2 YFSETQ. The CDR3 sequence is 15 residues long. The CDR3 sequence is CASSLGGPRVYGYTF. The DNA for the CDR3 is TGCGCCAGCAGCTTGGGAGGCCCAAGGGTGTATGGCTACACCTTC. The full variable domain, its missing parts supplied by reference TRBV5-1 and TRBJ1-2, is KAGVTQTPRYLIKTRGQQVTLSCSPISGHRSVSWYQQTPGQGLQFLFEYFSETQRNKGNFPGRFSGRQFSNSRSEMNVSTLELGDSALYLCASSLGGPRVYGYTFGSGTRLTVV.

The rearrangement links TRBV4-3 to TRBJ1-2; D not resolved. V gave up 2 bases and J gave up 3 bases, with 10 bases separating them. Germline CDR1 and CDR2: LGHNA and YSLEER. The CDR3 covers 14 residues. CDR3 region: CASSQSRPDYGYTF. The DNA of the CDR3 is TGCGCCAGCAGCCAATCCCGGCCAGACTATGGCTACACCTTC.

This clonotype appeared many times. The chain is built from TRBV3-1 and TRBJ2-1; TRBD2 aligns across 12 bases. The germline V gene encodes CDR1 LGHDT and CDR2 YNNKEL (reference sequence). V shed 1 base, J shed 5 bases, and the junction held 12 bases outside the gene matches. The CDR3 loop spans 19 amino acids. The CDR3 DNA follows: TGTGCCAGCAGCCAAGTTCCTAGCGGGGGGGCTCGAAGGCACAATGAGCAGTTCTTC. Translated, it gives CASSQVPSGGARRHNEQFF.

The chain uses TRBV11-2 and TRBJ1-6; D is ambiguous. Germline V gives CDR1 SGHAT, CDR2 FQNNGV. The CDR3 spans 13 residues. V was shortened by 2 bases and J by 7 bases, with 6 bases between the two germline ends. CDR3 coding DNA: TGTGCCAGCAGCTTAAGTTGGAATTCACCCCTCCACTTT. Translation gives CASSLSWNSPLHF.

The gene calls are TRBV18 and TRBJ1-6; maybe TRBD1 (5 bases). The length of the CDR3 is 15 residues. CDR1 is KGHSH, CDR2 LQKENI, per germline. The V and J ends lost 3 bases and 4 bases respectively, with 10 bases between them. The CDR3 here is CASSPGAPYNSPLHF. The CDR3, as DNA: TGTGCCAGCTCACCTGGGGCACCGTATAATTCACCCCTCCACTTT.

This clonotype was observed a handful of times. V gene TRBV9 combines with J gene TRBJ1-1; D is uncertain. The V and J ends lost 2 bases and 6 bases respectively, with 11 bases between them. The CDR3 totals 13 residues. Germline lookup yields CDR1 SGDLS and CDR2 YYNGEE. CDR3 sequence: CASSVRTESEAFF. The CDR3 nucleotides read TGTGCCAGCAGCGTCCGAACAGAGTCTGAAGCTTTCTTT.

V is TRBV5-1 and J is TRBJ1-3; D is ambiguous. The CDR3 covers 15 residues. V was shortened by 4 bases and J by 0 bases, with 11 bases between the two germline ends. Germline CDR1 SGHRS, CDR2 YFSETQ. In DNA form, the CDR3 reads TGCGCCAGCAGCCAAGACGCCAACTCTGGAAACACCATATATTTT. It is translated as CASSQDANSGNTIYF.

This clonotype was seen many times. Here the CDR3 DNA reads TGTGCCAGCAGCTTGGAGAGGACCGGGGAGCTGTTTTTT. Translating gives CASSLERTGELFF. The rearrangement joins TRBV5-6 to TRBJ2-2; D not resolved. With 0 bases removed from V and 5 bases from J, the gap between germline ends came to 5 bases. CDR3 length equals 13 residues. Germline CDR1 reads SGHDT; CDR2 reads YYEEEE.

The V and J genes are TRBV2 and TRBJ2-2; no reliable D call. CDR3 length: 15 residues. Trimming removed 3 bases at V and 0 bases at J, with 8 bases between. CDR1 is SNHLY, CDR2 FYNNEI, per germline. The CDR3 DNA sequence: TGTGCCAGCAGTGATTTCTGGGCGAACACCGGGGAGCTGTTTTTT. It translates to CASSDFWANTGELFF. Variable domain in full (rest from reference TRBV2 and TRBJ2-2): EPEVTQTPSHQVTQMGQEVILRCVPISNHLYFYWYRQILGQKVEFLVSFYNNEISEKSEIFDDQFSVERPDGSNFTLKIRSTKLEDSAMYFCASSDFWANTGELFFGEGSRLTVL.

The chain recombines TRBV6-2 or TRBV6-3 with TRBJ2-1, with D hard to call. The CDR3 runs 15 residues. The germline V and J ends were trimmed by 3 bases and 8 bases, with 17 bases remaining between them. The germline gives CDR1 MNHEY, CDR2 SVGEGT. The CDR3 DNA reads TGTGCCAGCAGTTATGGTCGAACCCGGTGGGATGAGCAGTTCTTC. It codes for CASSYGRTRWDEQFF.

V is TRBV5-6 and J is TRBJ2-3, with D perhaps TRBD1 (5 bases). Trimming left V 3 bases short and J 1 base short, with 12 bases between. CDR3 size: 15 residues. CDR1 is SGHDT, CDR2 YYEEEE, per germline. As DNA, the CDR3 is TGTGCCAGCAGCTATCGGACATGGGGCACAGATACGCAGTATTTT. It codes for CASSYRTWGTDTQYF.

Ten or more counts support this clonotype. The chain combines TRBV7-2 with TRBJ1-3; D might be TRBD1 (5 bases). Germline V gene data show CDR1 as SGHTA and CDR2 as FQGNSA. Trimming removed 1 base at V and 0 bases at J, with 10 bases between. This CDR3 is built from 16 residues. The CDR3, as DNA: TGTGCCAGCAGCTTAGGGGACCCAGGCTCTGGAAACACCATATATTTT. As protein: CASSLGDPGSGNTIYF.